The 28 T cell receptor beta chains below come from one sample, sequenced in a study of vaccination and CD4 T cells after COVID-19. Sequencing of DNA taken from cultured CD4+ T cells relied on the Oncomine TCR Beta short-read assay. TCRdb re-called the PCR reads with MiXCR, one entry per CDR3 protein. Here the sample spans around 25,000 distinct CDR3 sequences, approximately 40% being singletons. Treatment in this sample: approximately 11-day PBMC culture with coronavirus spike peptide pools or control peptides (ViraFEST assay). Their cognate antigens are unknown. Sequencing used CD4+ T cells from blood, cultured in vitro. The receptor source for this set is a human donor who had recovered from COVID-19.

This clonotype appeared a single time. This chain links TRBV2 with TRBJ1-2; no clear D. The germline V and J ends were trimmed by 4 bases and 2 bases, with 14 bases remaining between them. CDR1 SNHLY and CDR2 FYNNEI come from the germline V gene. The CDR3 consists of 15 residues. CDR3 DNA: TGTGCCAGCAGTGTCTCCCGAGGCGAGAACTATGGCTACACCTTC. As protein: CASSVSRGENYGYTF.

CDR3 residues: CASTPWRGKSGYTF. DNA for the CDR3: TGTGCCAGCACCCCATGGAGGGGGAAATCTGGCTACACCTTC. The chain is built from TRBV28 and TRBJ1-2, with TRBD1 as a possible D gene (6 bases). The germline V and J ends were trimmed by 7 bases and 7 bases, with 19 bases remaining between them. Germline V lookup: CDR1 MDHEN, CDR2 SYDVKM. This CDR3 has 14 residues.

The chain combines TRBV23-1 with TRBJ2-7; 8 nucleotides line up with TRBD2. TRBV23-1 is marked as an open reading frame, function uncertain. Germline trimming cut 5 bases from V and 1 base from J; bases unmatched to any gene: 7. This CDR3 contains 15 residues. The CDR3 DNA reads TGCGCCAGCAGTGCGCAACGGGAGGGTTCCTACGAGCAGTACTTC. The encoded protein is CASSAQREGSYEQYF.

This clonotype was picked up a small number of times. CDR3 sequence reads: CASSLGGHDQPQHF. CDR3 in DNA: TGTGCCAGCAGTTTAGGGGGACACGATCAGCCCCAGCATTTT. The J gene is TRBJ1-5, the V gene TRBV28; tentatively, D is TRBD1 (6 bases). CDR3 size: 14 residues. Per germline, CDR1 MDHEN and CDR2 SYDVKM. Trimming left V 2 bases short and J 5 bases short, with 10 bases between.

The CDR3 region is CASSLMGLSYEQYF. The CDR3 region has the DNA TGCGCCAGCAGCTTGATGGGGCTTTCCTACGAGCAGTACTTC. This rearrangement joins TRBV5-1 to TRBJ2-7; D is perhaps TRBD1 (5 bases). The CDR3 runs 14 residues. Germline V CDR1 and CDR2: SGHRS, YFSETQ. V was cut by 1 base and J by 1 base, with 9 bases left in between.

The rearrangement uses TRBV28 and TRBJ2-3, with a weak D call TRBD2 (6 bases). The CDR3 is 16 amino acids. CDR1 MDHEN and CDR2 SYDVKM come from the germline V gene. Trimming left V 5 bases short and J 4 bases short, with 19 bases between. CDR3 loop: CASSPSFGSGADTQYF. CDR3 DNA: TGTGCCAGCAGTCCCTCATTTGGGTCGGGGGCAGATACGCAGTATTTT. The variable domain in full, completed from reference TRBV28 and TRBJ2-3, reads DVKVTQSSRYLVKRTGEKVFLECVQDMDHENMFWYRQDPGLGLRLIYFSYDVKMKEKGDIPEGYSVSREKKERFSLILESASTNQTSMYLCASSPSFGSGADTQYFGPGTRLTVL.

This clonotype was seen a handful of times. This chain uses TRBV7-9 with TRBJ2-1; weak D call: TRBD2 (7 bases). The CDR3 contains 14 residues. V was cut by 1 base and J by 5 bases, with 9 bases left in between. Per germline, CDR1 SEHNR and CDR2 FQNEAQ (reference sequence). DNA for the CDR3: TGTGCCAGCAGCTTAGGGGGGGGCGACAATGAGCAGTTCTTC. The encoded protein is CASSLGGGDNEQFF.

The gene calls are TRBV11-2 and TRBJ2-7; D unresolved. With 4 bases removed from V and 4 bases from J, the gap between germline ends came to 17 bases. The CDR3 is 15 residues long. Per germline, CDR1 SGHAT and CDR2 FQNNGV. The CDR3 region has the DNA TGTGCCAGCAGCTCCAGTTGGGGAAACCAGTACGAGCAGTACTTC. Translating gives CASSSSWGNQYEQYF. The full variable domain, in which reference TRBV11-2 and TRBJ2-7 provide the parts outside the CDR3, is EAGVAQSPRYKIIEKRQSVAFWCNPISGHATLYWYQQILGQGPKLLIQFQNNGVVDDSQLPKDRFSAERLKGVDSTLKIQPAKLEDSAVYLCASSSSWGNQYEQYFGPGTRLTVT.

The V and J genes are TRBV3-1 and TRBJ2-7; D is unclear. The CDR3 is 14 amino acids. V gave up 4 bases and J gave up 0 bases, with 10 bases separating them. Germline V gene lookup returns CDR1 LGHDT and CDR2 YNNKEL (reference sequence). In DNA, the CDR3 is TGTGCCAGCAGCCTCAAATTCCTCTCCTACGAGCAGTACTTC. Its protein product is CASSLKFLSYEQYF.

DNA for the CDR3: TGCAGTGCCACTAGCGGGGGGGCCGGGGAGACCCAGTACTTC. Its translation is CSATSGGAGETQYF. The chain is built from TRBV20-1 and TRBJ2-5; 13 positions agree with TRBD2. Losses at the gene ends were 6 bases for V and 5 bases for J; bases not matched to a gene: 6. CDR1 is DFQATT, CDR2 SNEGSKA, per germline (reference sequence). The CDR3 contains 14 residues.

This clonotype was picked up a small number of times. V gene TRBV6-5 combines with J gene TRBJ1-4; D is unclear. Germline V gene sequence: CDR1 MNHEY, CDR2 SVGAGI. The ends were cut back, 2 bases at V and 7 bases at J, with 8 bases in the middle. This CDR3 region has 13 residues. CDR3 nucleotides: TGTGCCAGCAGTTACGGAGGAGGTGAAAAACTGTTTTTT. Amino acids: CASSYGGGEKLFF.

The chain couples TRBV5-1 to TRBJ2-2; D possibly corresponds to TRBD1 (8 bases). V lost 4 bases and J 3 bases, leaving 13 bases between the germline ends. The CDR3 contains 15 residues. Germline CDR1 and CDR2: SGHRS and YFSETQ. CDR3 nucleotide sequence: TGCGCCAGCAGCACAGGGGGAGGGTACACCGGGGAGCTGTTTTTT. Amino acid sequence: CASSTGGGYTGELFF.

This chain connects TRBV27 to TRBJ1-1; D may be TRBD1 (6 bases). CDR3 length: 17 residues. Trimming took off 7 bases at V and 3 bases at J, with 24 bases between the two ends. CDR1 is MNHEY, CDR2 SMNVEV, per germline (reference sequence). CDR3 in DNA: TGTGCCAGCACCCCCGCCGGGCGGGGGGCGCGGGACACTGAAGCTTTCTTT. Translating gives CASTPAGRGARDTEAFF.

The chain is built from TRBV7-9 and TRBJ1-1; D is unresolved. Looked up from germline, CDR1 is SEHNR and CDR2 is FQNEAQ (reference sequence). The CDR3 sequence is 14 residues long. V lost 5 bases and J 3 bases, leaving 13 bases between the germline ends. CDR3 sequence reads: CASSIAGGHTEAFF. As DNA, the CDR3 is TGTGCCAGCAGCATCGCGGGTGGTCACACTGAAGCTTTCTTT.

This clonotype was picked up a small number of times. The chain recombines TRBV6-5 with TRBJ1-5; the D is unclear. Germline V gene lookup returns CDR1 MNHEY and CDR2 SVGAGI. The CDR3 loop spans 14 amino acids. V lost 2 bases to trimming and J lost 2 bases, with 7 bases between them. The CDR3 region is CASSYVRGNQPQHF. The DNA of the CDR3 is TGTGCCAGCAGTTACGTGCGGGGCAATCAGCCCCAGCATTTT.

The chain couples TRBV5-8 to TRBJ1-6; D not certain. Trimming removed 1 base at V and 8 bases at J, with 7 bases between. The CDR3 sequence is 13 residues long. Germline V gene sequence: CDR1 SGHTS, CDR2 YDEGEE. CDR3 in amino acids: CASSLIEDSPLHF. The DNA for the CDR3 is TGTGCCAGCAGCTTGATTGAGGATTCACCCCTCCACTTT.

The V call is TRBV27, the J call TRBJ2-5, with 8 positions matching TRBD1. Germline V gives CDR1 MNHEY, CDR2 SMNVEV (reference sequence). With 5 bases clipped from V and 6 bases from J, the junction kept 5 bases outside the gene matches. This CDR3 contains 13 residues. The CDR3 region has the DNA TGTGCCAGCAGTCTCAGGGGGCCGAAGACCCAGTACTTC. Its protein product is CASSLRGPKTQYF.

This clonotype was seen a few times. The rearrangement links TRBV6-4 to TRBJ1-1; D unclear. The germline V and J ends were trimmed by 0 bases and 3 bases, with 17 bases remaining between them. The CDR3 runs 17 residues. CDR1 and CDR2 (germline): MRHNA, SNTAGT. CDR3 DNA sequence: TGTGCCAGCAGTGACTCGAGAATGGGGTGGCGGCACACTGAAGCTTTCTTT. This translates into CASSDSRMGWRHTEAFF.

In its sample, this clonotype was seen a few times. The CDR3 region is CASSLGLAGDYTDTQYF. CDR3 coding DNA: TGTGCCAGCAGCTTAGGTCTAGCGGGGGACTACACAGATACGCAGTATTTT. The chain links TRBV11-2 to TRBJ2-3; 10 positions agree with TRBD2. V was clipped by 1 base and J by 2 bases; unmatched bases: 6. Germline V gives CDR1 SGHAT, CDR2 FQNNGV. The CDR3 covers 17 residues.

This sequence joins TRBV7-2 and TRBJ2-3; 10 bases fit TRBD2. Germline CDR1 is SGHTA and CDR2 is FQGNSA. The CDR3 consists of 17 residues. With V trimmed by 5 bases and J by 5 bases, 13 bases remained unmatched. In DNA, the CDR3 is TGTGCCAGCAGCGGTGATGCACTAGCGGGACTGGGAGATACGCAGTATTTT. It yields the protein CASSGDALAGLGDTQYF.

This clonotype was counted a few times. The chain links TRBV7-9 to TRBJ2-7; D could derive from TRBD1 or TRBD2 (5 bases each). This CDR3 contains 16 residues. Per the germline V gene, CDR1 is SEHNR and CDR2 is FQNEAQ (reference sequence). V lost 5 bases and J 4 bases, leaving 21 bases between the germline ends. The CDR3 DNA reads as TGTGCCAGCAGCACCCGGGACGGCCCCCATCCATACGAGCAGTACTTC. Translating gives CASSTRDGPHPYEQYF.

The V call is TRBV29-1, the J call TRBJ1-2; tentative D call: TRBD1 (6 bases). In germline, CDR1 is SQVTM, CDR2 ANQGSEA. V lost 2 bases and J lost 5, with 12 bases in between. This CDR3 contains 13 residues. This CDR3 is CSVETVRGYGYTF. The CDR3 region has the DNA TGCAGCGTTGAAACGGTTAGGGGGTATGGCTACACCTTC.

In its sample, this clonotype was seen once. For the CDR3, the DNA is TGTGCCAGCAGCTCCGGGACTAGCGGGACCTATGAGCAGTTCTTC. This gives the protein CASSSGTSGTYEQFF. This sequence joins TRBV7-9 and TRBJ2-1, with 13 bases that match TRBD2. J was trimmed by 8 bases and V by 4 bases; bases with no gene match: 5. The CDR3 loop spans 15 amino acids. Germline CDR1 and CDR2: SEHNR and FQNEAQ (reference sequence).

The chain joins TRBV5-4 to TRBJ2-5; D is possibly TRBD1 (6 bases). Germline loops: CDR1 SGHNT, CDR2 YYREEE (reference sequence). The germline V and J ends were trimmed by 0 bases and 5 bases, with 23 bases remaining between them. The CDR3 is 18 residues long. This chain's CDR3 is CASSLAELQGTRGETQYF. In nucleotides, the CDR3 is TGTGCCAGCAGCTTGGCCGAGTTACAGGGTACTAGAGGGGAGACCCAGTACTTC. Filled out from reference TRBV5-4 and TRBJ2-5, the complete variable domain reads ETGVTQSPTHLIKTRGQQVTLRCSSQSGHNTVSWYQQALGQGPQFIFQYYREEENGRGNFPPRFSGLQFPNYSSELNVNALELDDSALYLCASSLAELQGTRGETQYFGPGTRLLVL.

The rearrangement joins TRBV28 to TRBJ1-2; D may be TRBD1 (6 bases). CDR1 and CDR2 (germline): MDHEN, SYDVKM. The V and J ends lost 7 bases and 5 bases respectively, with 11 bases between them. There are 12 residues in the CDR3. CDR3 nucleotide sequence: TGTGCCAGCAACAGGGAGAATTATGGCTACACCTTC. As protein: CASNRENYGYTF.

The rearrangement links TRBV4-3 to TRBJ1-6; perhaps TRBD1 as D (5 bases). CDR3 length equals 17 residues. From germline, CDR1 is LGHNA and CDR2 YSLEER. Trimming took off 1 base at V and 8 bases at J, with 18 bases between the two ends. CDR3 in amino acids: CASSQVSGDSTHSPLHF. CDR3 nucleotide sequence: TGCGCCAGCAGCCAAGTTTCGGGGGACTCAACACATTCACCCCTCCACTTT.

This clonotype was counted only a few times. The V and J genes are TRBV21-1 and TRBJ1-2; the table names TRBD1, a call not compared with the DNA. TRBV21-1 is termed a pseudogene. CDR3 size: 12 residues. CDR3 residues: CASSKGGGGYTF. DNA of the CDR3: TGTGCCAGCAGCAAAGGAGGGGGTGGCTACACCTTC.

This chain uses TRBV6-2 or TRBV6-3 with TRBJ2-3; 10 bases map to TRBD2. V lost 4 bases to trimming and J lost 2 bases; unmatched junction nucleotides: 6. In germline, CDR1 is MNHEY, CDR2 SVGEGT. The CDR3 has 16 residues. DNA for the CDR3: TGTGCCAGCAGTTTCCGGACTAGCGGCCCCACAGATACGCAGTATTTT. This sequence encodes CASSFRTSGPTDTQYF.